This T cell receptor beta chain appears in the sequencing data of a study of blood T cell repertoires in COVID-19. Germline V gives CDR1 KGHDR, CDR2 SFDVKD. Trimming took 4 bases from V and 1 from J, leaving 8 bases between them. The CDR3 consists of 14 residues. TCRdb keeps only in-frame clones here, not all; method: immunoSEQ multiplex PCR. The sample has about 24,000 clones, 65% to 90% seen once. The V and J genes are TRBV24-1 and TRBJ2-3; no firm D call. The source material was peripheral blood. The clonotype originates from a man aged 65-85 years with acute or convalescent COVID-19. For the CDR3, the DNA is TGTGCCACCAGTGAAACCGGAGGCACAGATACGCAGTATTTT. It yields the protein CATSETGGTDTQYF.